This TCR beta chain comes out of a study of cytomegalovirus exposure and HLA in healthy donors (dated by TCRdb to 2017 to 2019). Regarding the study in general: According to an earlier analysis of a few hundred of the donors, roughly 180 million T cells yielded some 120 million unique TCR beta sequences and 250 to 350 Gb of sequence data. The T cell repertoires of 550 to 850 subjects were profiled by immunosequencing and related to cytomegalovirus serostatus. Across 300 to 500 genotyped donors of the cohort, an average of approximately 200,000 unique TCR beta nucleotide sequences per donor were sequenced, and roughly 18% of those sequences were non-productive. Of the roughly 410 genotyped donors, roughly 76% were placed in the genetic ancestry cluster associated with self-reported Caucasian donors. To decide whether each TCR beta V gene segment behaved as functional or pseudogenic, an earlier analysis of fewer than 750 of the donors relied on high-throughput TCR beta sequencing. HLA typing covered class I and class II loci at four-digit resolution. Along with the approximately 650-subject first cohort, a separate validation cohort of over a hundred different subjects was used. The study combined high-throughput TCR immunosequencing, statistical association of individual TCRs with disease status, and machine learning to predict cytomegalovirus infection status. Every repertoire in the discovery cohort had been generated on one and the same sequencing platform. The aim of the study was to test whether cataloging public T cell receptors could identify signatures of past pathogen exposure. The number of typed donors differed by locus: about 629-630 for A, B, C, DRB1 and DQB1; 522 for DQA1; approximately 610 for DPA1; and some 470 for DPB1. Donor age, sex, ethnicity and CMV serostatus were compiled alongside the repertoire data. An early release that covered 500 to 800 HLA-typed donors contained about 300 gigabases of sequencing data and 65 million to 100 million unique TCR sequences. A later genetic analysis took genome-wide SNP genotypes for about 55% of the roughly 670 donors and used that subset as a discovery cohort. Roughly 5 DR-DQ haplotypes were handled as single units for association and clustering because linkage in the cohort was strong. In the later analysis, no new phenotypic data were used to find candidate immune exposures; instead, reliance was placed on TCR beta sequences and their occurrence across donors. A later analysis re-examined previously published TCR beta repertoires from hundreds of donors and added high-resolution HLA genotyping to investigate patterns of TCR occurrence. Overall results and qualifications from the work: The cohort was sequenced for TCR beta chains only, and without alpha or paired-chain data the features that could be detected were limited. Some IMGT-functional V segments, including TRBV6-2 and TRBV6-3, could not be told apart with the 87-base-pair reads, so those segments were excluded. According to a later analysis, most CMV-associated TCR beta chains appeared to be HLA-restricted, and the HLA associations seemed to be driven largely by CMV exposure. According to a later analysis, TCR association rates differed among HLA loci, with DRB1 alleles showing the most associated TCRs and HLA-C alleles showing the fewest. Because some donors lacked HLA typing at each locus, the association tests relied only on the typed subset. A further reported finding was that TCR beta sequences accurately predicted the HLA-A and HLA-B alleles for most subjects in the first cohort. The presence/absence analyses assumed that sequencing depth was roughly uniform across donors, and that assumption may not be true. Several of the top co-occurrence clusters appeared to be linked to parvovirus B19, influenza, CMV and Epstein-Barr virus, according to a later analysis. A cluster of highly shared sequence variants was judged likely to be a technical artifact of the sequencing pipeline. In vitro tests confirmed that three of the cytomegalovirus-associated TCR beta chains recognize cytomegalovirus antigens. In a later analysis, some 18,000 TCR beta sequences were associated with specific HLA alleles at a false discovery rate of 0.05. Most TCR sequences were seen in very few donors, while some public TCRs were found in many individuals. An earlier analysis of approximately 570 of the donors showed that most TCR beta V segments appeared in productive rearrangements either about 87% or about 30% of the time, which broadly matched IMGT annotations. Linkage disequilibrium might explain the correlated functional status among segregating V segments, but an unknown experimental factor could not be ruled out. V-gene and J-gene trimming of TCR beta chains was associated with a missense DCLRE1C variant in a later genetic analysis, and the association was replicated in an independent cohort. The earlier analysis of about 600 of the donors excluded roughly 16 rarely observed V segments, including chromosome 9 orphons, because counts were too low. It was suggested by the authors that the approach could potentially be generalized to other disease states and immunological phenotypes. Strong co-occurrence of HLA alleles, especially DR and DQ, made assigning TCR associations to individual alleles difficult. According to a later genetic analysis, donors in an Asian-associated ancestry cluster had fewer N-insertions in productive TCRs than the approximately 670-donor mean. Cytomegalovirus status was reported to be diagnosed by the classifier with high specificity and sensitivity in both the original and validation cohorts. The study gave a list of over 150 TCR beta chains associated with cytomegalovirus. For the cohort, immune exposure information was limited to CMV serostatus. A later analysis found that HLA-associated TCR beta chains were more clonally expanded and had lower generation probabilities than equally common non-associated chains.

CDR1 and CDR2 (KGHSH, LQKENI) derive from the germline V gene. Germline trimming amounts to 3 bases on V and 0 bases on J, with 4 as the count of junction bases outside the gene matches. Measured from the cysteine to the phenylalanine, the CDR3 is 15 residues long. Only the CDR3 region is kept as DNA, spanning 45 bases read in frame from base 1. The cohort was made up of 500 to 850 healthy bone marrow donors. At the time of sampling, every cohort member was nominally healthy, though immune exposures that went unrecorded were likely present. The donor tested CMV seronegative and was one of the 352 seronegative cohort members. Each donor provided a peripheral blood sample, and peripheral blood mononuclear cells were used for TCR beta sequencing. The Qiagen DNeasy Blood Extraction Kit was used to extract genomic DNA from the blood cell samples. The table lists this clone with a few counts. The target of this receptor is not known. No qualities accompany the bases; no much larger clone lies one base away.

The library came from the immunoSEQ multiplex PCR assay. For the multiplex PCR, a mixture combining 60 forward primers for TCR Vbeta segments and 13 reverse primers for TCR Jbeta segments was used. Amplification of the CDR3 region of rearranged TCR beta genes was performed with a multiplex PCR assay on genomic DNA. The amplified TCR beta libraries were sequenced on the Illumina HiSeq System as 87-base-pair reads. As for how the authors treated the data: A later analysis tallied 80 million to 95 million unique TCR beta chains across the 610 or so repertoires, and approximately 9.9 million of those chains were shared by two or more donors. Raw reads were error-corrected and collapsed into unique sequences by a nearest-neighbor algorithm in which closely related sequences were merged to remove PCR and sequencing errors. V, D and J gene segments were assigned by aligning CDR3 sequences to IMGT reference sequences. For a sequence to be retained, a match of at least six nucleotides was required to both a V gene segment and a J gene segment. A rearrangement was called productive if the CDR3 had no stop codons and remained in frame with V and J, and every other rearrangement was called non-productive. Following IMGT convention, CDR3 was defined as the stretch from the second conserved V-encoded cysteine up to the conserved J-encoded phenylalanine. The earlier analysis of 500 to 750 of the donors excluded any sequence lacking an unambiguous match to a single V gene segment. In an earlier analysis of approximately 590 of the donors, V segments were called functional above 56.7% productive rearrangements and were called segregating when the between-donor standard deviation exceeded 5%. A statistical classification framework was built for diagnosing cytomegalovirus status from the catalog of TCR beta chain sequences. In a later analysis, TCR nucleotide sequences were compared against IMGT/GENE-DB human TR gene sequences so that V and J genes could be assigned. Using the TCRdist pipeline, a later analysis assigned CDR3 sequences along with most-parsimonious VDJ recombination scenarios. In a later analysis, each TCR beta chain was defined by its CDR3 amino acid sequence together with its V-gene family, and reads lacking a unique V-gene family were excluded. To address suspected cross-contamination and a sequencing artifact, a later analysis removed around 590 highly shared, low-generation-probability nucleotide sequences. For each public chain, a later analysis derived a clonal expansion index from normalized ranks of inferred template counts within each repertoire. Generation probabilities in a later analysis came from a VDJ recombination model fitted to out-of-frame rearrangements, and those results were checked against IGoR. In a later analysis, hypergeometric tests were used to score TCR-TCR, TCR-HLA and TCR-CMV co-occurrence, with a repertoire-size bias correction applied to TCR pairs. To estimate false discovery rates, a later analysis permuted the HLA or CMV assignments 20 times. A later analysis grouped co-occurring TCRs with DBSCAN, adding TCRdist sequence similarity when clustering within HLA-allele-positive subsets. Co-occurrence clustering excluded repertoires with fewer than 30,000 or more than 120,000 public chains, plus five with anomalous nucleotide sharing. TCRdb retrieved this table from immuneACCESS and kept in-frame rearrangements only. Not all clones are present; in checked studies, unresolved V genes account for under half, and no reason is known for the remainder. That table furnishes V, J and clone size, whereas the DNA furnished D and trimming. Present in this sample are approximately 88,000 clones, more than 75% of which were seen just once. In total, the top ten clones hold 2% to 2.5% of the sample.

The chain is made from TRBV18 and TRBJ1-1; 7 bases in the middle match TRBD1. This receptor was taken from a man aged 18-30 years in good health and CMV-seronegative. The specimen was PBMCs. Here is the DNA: TGTGCCAGCTCACCGCAACAGGGGATGAACACTGAAGCTTTCTTT. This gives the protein CASSPQQGMNTEAFF.